This TCR beta chain was captured in a study of siplizumab effects on memory and regulatory T cells. Details on this clone: Its target is not known.

Whole-study findings and limits: Memory cells seemed less diverse than naive T cells, which also seemed major contributors to the alloresponse.

Data came from immunoSEQ multiplex PCR; TCRdb stores just in-frame clones and leaves some out. Altogether around 100,000 clones are present, 92% being singletons, with the ten largest covering approximately 0.66%. The CDR3 totals 11 residues. CDR1 is DFQATT and CDR2 is SNEGSKA in the germline V gene (reference sequence). V was trimmed by 5 bases and J by 5 bases, leaving 8 bases between them. The TCR sequence derives from a human donor in good health. The chain employs TRBV20-1 and TRBJ2-3; maybe TRBD1 (5 bases). The source material was Tregs sorted from blood. CDR3 in DNA: TGCAGTGCTTCTAGGGGAGATACGCAGTATTTT. Protein: CSASRGDTQYF.